This entry describes one T cell receptor (beta chain). Its specificity is unknown. The germline CDR1 and CDR2 sequences are MNHEY and SMNVEV (reference sequence). CDR3 length: 15 residues. Trimming pared 3 bases from V and 0 bases from J, leaving 11 bases between. The data derive from a study of cytomegalovirus exposure and HLA in healthy donors. Study-level results: Prediction of most subjects' HLA-A and HLA-B alleles by TCR beta sequences was reportedly accurate. Reportedly, fewer N-insertions than the approximately 690-donor mean appeared in an Asian-associated ancestry cluster in a later analysis.

Primers included in the PCR were 60 Vbeta and 13 Jbeta primers. Assay used: immunoSEQ multiplex PCR; TCRdb lists only in-frame clones, some missing. This table holds some 200,000 clones. Sequenced input: PBMCs. This TCR was recovered from a woman between 18 and 29 years old in good health and CMV-seropositive. J is TRBJ1-1 and V is TRBV27; weak D call: TRBD1 (5 bases). The CDR3 reads CASSLGQGMNTEAFF. DNA of the CDR3: TGTGCCAGCAGTTTGGGGCAGGGCATGAACACTGAAGCTTTCTTT.